This TCR beta chain came from a study of T-cell memory formation after mild COVID-19 (dated by TCRdb to 2020 to 2023). Study-wide context: TCR sequence clusters from the two donors were largely donor specific. In a couple of donors, T-cell clones that expanded and contracted after mild COVID-19 were tracked by sequencing TCRalpha and TCRbeta repertoires over time. Two young, previously healthy adult volunteers made up the cohort, one male and one female. Overall study results and their limits: The second-wave clones that peaked on day 37 were not confirmed to be SARS-CoV-2 specific. Only a couple of mild cases were covered by the study, and larger cohorts that include severe cases with pre-infection samples were considered necessary. Clones that contracted from day 15 to 85 showed balanced CD4/CD8 phenotypes, whereas a second wave of clones that expanded from day 15 to 37 leaned towards CD4+. The detection of some responding clones in pre-infection memory suggests that pre-existing cross-reactive memory T cells joined the SARS-CoV-2 response. Contracting CD4+ clones were found mainly in CM and EM memory subsets, while CD8+ clones were enriched in EMRA.

Trimming removed 4 bases from V and 2 bases from J; the gene matches leave 5 bases unexplained. There are 16 amino acids in the CDR3, from cysteine to phenylalanine inclusive. CDR3 DNA is the only sequence kept; it has 48 bases, read in frame from the first base. For CDR1 and CDR2, the germline V gene (reference sequence) lists LGHDT and YNNKEL. As concerns this clonotype: The specificity of this receptor is unknown. The sample holds no much larger clone one base away, and base qualities are not on file.

The listed sequencing device is Illumina NovaSeq 6000. TCRalpha and TCRbeta cDNA libraries were built by 5'RACE with constant-segment primers, adding sample barcodes and unique molecular identifiers. Trizol reagent was used to extract RNA from every sample. Library amplification was performed in two PCR steps, and a second sample barcode and Illumina TruSeq adapters were introduced in the second step. Sequencing of the libraries was done on an Illumina NovaSeq, producing 2 x 150 bp paired-end reads. As for the authors' bioinformatics: Demultiplexing of reads and collapsing into UMI-guided consensus sequences were performed with migec v1.2.7. With mixcr v2.1.11, UMI consensuses were aligned to TRA and TRB V and J templates and assembled into clonotypes. Expanded or contracted clonotypes were those called significant by both edgeR and NoisET, with noise models trained on biological replicates. For edgeR calls, the cutoffs were a false discovery rate-adjusted p below 0.01 and a log2 fold-change threshold of 1. As an exploratory analysis of dynamics, PCA with hierarchical clustering was applied to max-normalized trajectories of the 1000 most abundant clonotypes. The CD4 or CD8 phenotype of responding clones was assigned using the separately sequenced CD4+ and CD8+ repertoires. Using fastp at Q25 and MiXCR, TCRdb reprocessed the public reads and kept productive beta chains. Under each unique CDR3 protein, matching rows form one entry showing the most common genes and DNA. The V and J calls reflect TCRdb's pipeline rather than the authors' work. This sample gives fewer than 200,000 distinct CDR3 sequences in total; 20% to 25% of them show up just once. Under 30% of the sample comes from the top ten.

PBMCs were isolated by Ficoll-Paque density gradient centrifugation. Sequencing used PBMCs or a T cell subset sorted from them (not recorded which). The sequence came from an adult woman who had mild COVID-19 (a few samples of this study predate the infection). The sample titles of this study are shuffled in the database, so cell type and time point are left out; the donor was told from shared clones. Here the chain combines TRBV3-1 and TRBJ2-5, with 12 middle bases fitting TRBD2. The encoded CDR3 is CASSLRLAGAQETQYF. The nucleotide sequence is TGTGCCAGCAGCCTGAGACTAGCGGGAGCGCAAGAGACCCAGTACTTC.